Below are 17 T cell receptor beta chains sequenced from a single sample in a study of CD8 T cells in ankylosing spondylitis. TCRdb reprocessed the 5' RACE reads with MiXCR, giving one entry per CDR3 protein. The data hold 130,000 or so distinct CDR3 sequences, with around 7% observed a single time. Sequencing was carried out using blood, either unsorted or a sorted T cell fraction (not recorded which). The receptors were sampled from a male donor with ankylosing spondylitis or in good health (not recorded which).

The sample holds many counts of this clonotype. The chain uses TRBV14 and TRBJ2-3; no clear D gene. Germline V gene data show CDR1 as SGHDN and CDR2 as FVKESK. The CDR3 loop spans 16 amino acids. V lost 5 bases and J 2 bases, leaving 17 bases between the germline ends. The CDR3 region has the DNA TGTGCCAGCAGCTTGGACGGAGTGCAGGCCACAGATACGCAGTATTTT. This translates into CASSLDGVQATDTQYF.

This clonotype appeared many times. The chain joins TRBV7-9 to TRBJ2-2, with D unclear. This CDR3 is 14 amino acids long. Germline V lookup: CDR1 SEHNR, CDR2 FQNEAQ (reference sequence). Between the trimmed V and J ends, which lost 5 bases and 1 base, there was a span of 8 bases. CDR3 coding DNA: TGTGCCAGCAGCCCCCCTGTGAACACCGGGGAGCTGTTTTTT. This encodes CASSPPVNTGELFF.

This chain links TRBV7-9 with TRBJ2-1; 8 bases line up with TRBD1. With 6 bases clipped from V and 5 bases from J, the junction kept 9 bases outside the gene matches. The CDR3 has 15 amino acids. The germline CDR1 and CDR2 sequences are SEHNR and FQNEAQ (reference sequence). CDR3 nucleotides: TGTGCCAGCAGAGACCCCGGGACAGGCCACAATGAGCAGTTCTTC. This gives the protein CASRDPGTGHNEQFF.

In its sample, this clonotype was seen many times. The V gene is TRBV5-6, the J gene TRBJ2-5, with D possibly being TRBD1 (5 bases). The CDR3 runs 15 residues. V was pared by 0 bases and J by 1 base, with 10 bases between. Germline assignment: CDR1 SGHDT and CDR2 YYEEEE. The CDR3 sequence is CASSLVSTGQETQYF. The CDR3 region has the DNA TGTGCCAGCAGCTTGGTTAGTACAGGCCAAGAGACCCAGTACTTC.

Many counts were recorded for this clonotype. The chain combines TRBV10-3 with TRBJ2-1, with 8 bases identical to TRBD1. This CDR3 comprises 16 residues. After removal of 0 bases from V and 4 bases from J, the junction contained 5 bases not matched to a gene. Germline loops: CDR1 ENHRY, CDR2 SYGVKD. CDR3 nucleotides: TGTGCCATCAGTGAGTCAGGGACAGGCCTATACAATGAGCAGTTCTTC. Protein product: CAISESGTGLYNEQFF.

There are many counts of this clonotype. The V gene is TRBV7-9, the J gene TRBJ1-5; 7 nucleotides match TRBD1. The ends lost 4 bases at V and 5 bases at J; junction bases unmatched: 5. The germline gives CDR1 SEHNR, CDR2 FQNEAQ (reference sequence). The CDR3 sequence is 14 residues long. This chain's CDR3 is CASSSTGTDQPQHF. In DNA, the CDR3 is TGTGCCAGCAGCTCGACAGGGACGGATCAGCCCCAGCATTTT.

Points on this clonotype: With a much larger clone just one base away, this may be a read error. The chain combines TRBV11-2 with TRBJ1-3; no firm D call. Germline V gene lookup returns CDR1 SGHAT and CDR2 FQNNGV. The CDR3 totals 14 residues. Trimming removed 3 bases from V and 3 bases from J, with 9 bases in between. Here the CDR3 reads CASSFEFYGNTIYF. The CDR3 DNA follows: TGTGCCAGCAGCTTCGAGTTCTATGGAAACACCATATATTTT.

This clonotype was seen ten or more times. The chain links TRBV28 to TRBJ2-1; D is uncertain. The CDR3 length is 12 residues. Germline V gene sequence: CDR1 MDHEN, CDR2 SYDVKM. Trimming left V 6 bases short and J 2 bases short, with 5 bases between. The CDR3 is CASRLTYNEQFF. As DNA, the CDR3 is TGTGCCAGCAGACTTACCTACAATGAGCAGTTCTTC.

This clonotype was seen ten or more times. This rearrangement joins TRBV6-2 or TRBV6-3 to TRBJ1-2; 11 bases line up with TRBD1. V was clipped by 2 bases and J by 4 bases; unmatched bases: 3. The CDR3 has 15 amino acids. The germline V gene encodes CDR1 MNHEY and CDR2 SVGEGT. The CDR3 loop reads CASSYDGQGAYGYTF. The CDR3, as DNA: TGTGCCAGCAGTTACGATGGACAGGGGGCCTATGGCTACACCTTC.

Ten or more counts support this clonotype. The chain joins TRBV12-3 or TRBV12-4 to TRBJ2-2; D may be TRBD1 or TRBD2 (5 bases each). This CDR3 has 14 amino acids. Trimming shortened V by 6 bases and J by 7 bases, and 15 bases separated the two germline ends. CDR3 nucleotide sequence: TGTGCCAGCAGCCCACGAGGGGTTAACGGGGAGCTGTTTTTT. It yields the protein CASSPRGVNGELFF.

This clonotype was seen ten or more times. The chain employs TRBV20-1 and TRBJ2-7; 12 nucleotides agree with TRBD2. The CDR3 spans 15 residues. The V and J ends lost 3 bases and 0 bases, in that order; junction bases with no gene match: 3. The germline CDR1 and CDR2 sequences are DFQATT and SNEGSKA (reference sequence). CDR3 residues: CSASGTSGFSYEQYF. As DNA, the CDR3 is TGCAGTGCTAGTGGGACTAGCGGGTTCTCCTACGAGCAGTACTTC.

This clonotype appeared a few times. The chain employs TRBV7-2 and TRBJ1-2; possible D gene TRBD1, 5 bases. The CDR3 covers 13 residues. The V gene lost 5 bases and the J gene lost 5 bases, with 12 bases spanning the gap. CDR1 and CDR2 (germline): SGHTA, FQGNSA. The CDR3 protein is CASSQITGYGYTF. Here the CDR3 DNA reads TGTGCCAGCAGCCAAATTACAGGATATGGCTACACCTTC. Complete variable domain (other parts from reference TRBV7-2 and TRBJ1-2): GAGVSQSPSNKVTEKGKDVELRCDPISGHTALYWYRQSLGQGLEFLIYFQGNSAPDKSGLPSDRFSAERTGGSVSTLTIQRTQQEDSAVYLCASSQITGYGYTFGSGTRLTVV.

This clonotype was counted at least ten times. V and J are TRBV9 and TRBJ2-4, with 11 bases matching TRBD1. Germline lookup yields CDR1 SGDLS and CDR2 YYNGEE. Unmatched junction bases numbered 6, after V lost 4 bases and J lost 3 bases. The CDR3 is made up of 16 amino acids. CDR3 sequence reads: CASSPSGTGGKNIQYF. The CDR3 nucleotides read TGTGCCAGCAGCCCCAGCGGGACAGGGGGCAAAAACATTCAGTACTTC. The variable domain in full, with the rest retrieved from reference TRBV9 and TRBJ2-4, is DSGVTQTPKHLITATGQRVTLRCSPRSGDLSVYWYQQSLDQGLQFLIQYYNGEERAKGNILERFSAQQFPDLHSELNLSSLELGDSALYFCASSPSGTGGKNIQYFGAGTRLSVL.

This clonotype was observed many times. V and J are TRBV20-1 and TRBJ2-7, with TRBD2 matching over 9 bases. V lost 4 bases to trimming and J lost 5 bases; unmatched junction nucleotides: 9. The CDR3 has 14 amino acids. CDR1 is DFQATT, CDR2 SNEGSKA, per germline (reference sequence). The CDR3 bases are TGCAGTGCTATCAACCCCACTAGCGGGCACGAGCAGTACTTC. Encoded protein: CSAINPTSGHEQYF.

This clonotype has at least ten counts. This sequence joins TRBV12-3 or TRBV12-4 and TRBJ1-3; the D is unclear. CDR3 length: 13 residues. Trimming took off 6 bases at V and 4 bases at J, with 10 bases between the two ends. The CDR3 region is CASSPHGGNTIYF. Written as DNA, the CDR3 is TGTGCCAGCAGCCCCCATGGCGGAAACACCATATATTTT.

This clonotype was counted many times. The chain has TRBV12-3 or TRBV12-4 and TRBJ2-1; tentatively, D is TRBD1 or TRBD2 (5 bases each). The V and J ends lost 4 bases and 8 bases respectively, with 18 bases between them. The CDR3 covers 15 residues. CDR3: CASSSQGGGTDEQFF. CDR3 in DNA: TGTGCCAGCAGTTCTCAGGGCGGAGGTACCGATGAGCAGTTCTTC.

In this sample, this clonotype turned up many times. In DNA, the CDR3 is TGTGCCAGCTCACCACTAAATTGGGACGAGCAGTACTTC. This translates into CASSPLNWDEQYF. The chain has TRBV18 and TRBJ2-7; D is unclear. CDR1 and CDR2 (germline): KGHSH, LQKENI. Trimming pared 1 base from V and 5 bases from J, leaving 9 bases between. This CDR3 has 13 amino acids.